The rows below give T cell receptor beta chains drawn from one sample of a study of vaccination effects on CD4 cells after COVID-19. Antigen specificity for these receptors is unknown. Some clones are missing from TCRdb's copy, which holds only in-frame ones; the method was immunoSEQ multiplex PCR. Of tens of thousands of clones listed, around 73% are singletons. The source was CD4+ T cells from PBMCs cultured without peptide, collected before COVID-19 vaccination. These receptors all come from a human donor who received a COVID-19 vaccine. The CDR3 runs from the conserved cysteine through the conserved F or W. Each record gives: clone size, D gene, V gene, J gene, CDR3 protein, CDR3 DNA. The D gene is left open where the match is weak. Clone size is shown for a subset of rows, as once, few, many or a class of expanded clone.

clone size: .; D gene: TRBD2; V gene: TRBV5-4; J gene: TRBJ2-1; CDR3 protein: CASSSGLAGGPNEQFF; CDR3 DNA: TGTGCCAGCAGCTCGGGACTAGCGGGGGGGCCCAATGAGCAGTTCTTC
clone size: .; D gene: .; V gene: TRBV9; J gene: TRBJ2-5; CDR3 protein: CASSSAPQETQYF; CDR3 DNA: TGTGCCAGCAGCTCCGCCCCCCAAGAGACCCAGTACTTC
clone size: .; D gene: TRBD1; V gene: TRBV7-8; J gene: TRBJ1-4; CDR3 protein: CASSSRTGYNEKLFF; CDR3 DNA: TGTGCCAGCAGCTCCCGGACAGGCTATAATGAAAAACTGTTTTTT
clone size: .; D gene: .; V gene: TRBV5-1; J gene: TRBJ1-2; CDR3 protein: CASSLNLGSPYGYTF; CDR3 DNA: TGCGCCAGCAGCTTGAACCTCGGCTCCCCCTATGGCTACACCTTC
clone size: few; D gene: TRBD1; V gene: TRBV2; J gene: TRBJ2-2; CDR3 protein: CASSEVDRVTGELFF; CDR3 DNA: TGTGCCAGCAGTGAGGTGGACAGGGTAACCGGGGAGCTGTTTTTT
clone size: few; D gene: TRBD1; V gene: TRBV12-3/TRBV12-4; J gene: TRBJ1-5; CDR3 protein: CASKQGAYQPQHF; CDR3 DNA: TGTGCCAGTAAACAGGGGGCTTATCAGCCCCAGCATTTT
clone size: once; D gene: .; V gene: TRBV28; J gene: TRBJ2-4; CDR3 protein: CASSLWGGGKGVKNIQYF; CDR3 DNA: TGTGCCAGCAGTTTATGGGGGGGAGGGAAGGGGGTCAAAAACATTCAGTACTTC
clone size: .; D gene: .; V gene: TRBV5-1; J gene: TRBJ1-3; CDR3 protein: CASSLGQHSGNTIYF; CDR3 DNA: TGCGCCAGCAGCTTGGGACAGCACTCTGGAAACACCATATATTTT
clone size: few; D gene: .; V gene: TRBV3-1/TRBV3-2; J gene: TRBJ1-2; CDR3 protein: CASSQLRRGTFYGYTF; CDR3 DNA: TGTGCCAGCAGCCAATTGCGGAGGGGGACATTCTATGGCTACACCTTC
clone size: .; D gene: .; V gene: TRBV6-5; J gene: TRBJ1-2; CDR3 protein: CASRPTENYGYTF; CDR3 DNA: TGTGCCAGCAGACCGACAGAGAACTATGGCTACACCTTC
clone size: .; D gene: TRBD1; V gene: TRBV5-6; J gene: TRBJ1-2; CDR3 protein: CASSFLTGSVGYTF; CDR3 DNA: TGTGCCAGCAGTTTCCTGACAGGGAGCGTTGGCTACACCTTC
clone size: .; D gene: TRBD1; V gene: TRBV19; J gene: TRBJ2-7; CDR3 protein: CASSISGTGSYEQYF; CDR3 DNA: TGTGCCAGTAGTATCTCCGGGACAGGGTCCTACGAGCAGTACTTC
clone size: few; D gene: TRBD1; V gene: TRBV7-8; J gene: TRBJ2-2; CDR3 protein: CASSLMAGGLSNTGELFF; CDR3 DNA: TGTGCCAGCAGCTTAATGGCAGGGGGCCTATCGAACACCGGGGAGCTGTTTTTT
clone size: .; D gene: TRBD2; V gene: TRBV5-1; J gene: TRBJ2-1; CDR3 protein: CASSLTSGRDNEQFF; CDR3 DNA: TGCGCCAGCAGCTTGACTAGCGGGAGGGACAATGAGCAGTTCTTC
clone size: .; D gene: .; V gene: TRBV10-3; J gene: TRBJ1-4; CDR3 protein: CAVQGSDEKLFF; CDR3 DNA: TGTGCCGTACAGGGATCAGACGAAAAACTGTTTTTT
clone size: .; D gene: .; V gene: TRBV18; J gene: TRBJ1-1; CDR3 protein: CASSPGTIPEAFF; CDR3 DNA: TGTGCCAGCTCACCAGGGACAATCCCTGAAGCTTTCTTT
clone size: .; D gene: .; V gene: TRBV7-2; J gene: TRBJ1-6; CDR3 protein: CASSPIFSSPLHF; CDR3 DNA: TGTGCCAGCAGCCCCATTTTCTCTTCGCCCCTCCACTTT
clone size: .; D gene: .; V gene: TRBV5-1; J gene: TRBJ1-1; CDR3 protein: CASSFVGQTNTEAFF; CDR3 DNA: TGCGCCAGCAGCTTCGTTGGGCAAACGAACACTGAAGCTTTCTTT